This T cell receptor (beta chain) came from a study of OX40 agonist ivuxolimab in advanced cancers. Study in general: Dose-escalation patients' cancers were hepatocellular carcinoma, melanoma, renal cell or head and neck cancer.

TCRdb's copy holds only in-frame clones and misses some; the assay was immunoSEQ multiplex PCR. This table has under 45,000 clones, around 85% appearing once. Study results and caveats: Expanded clones were, on average, more numerous among CD8+ T cells than CD4+.

CDR3 length: 15 residues. In germline, CDR1 is MNHNY, CDR2 SVGAGI (reference sequence). V lost 5 bases and J 0 bases, leaving 14 bases between the germline ends. Remarks on this clone: Its antigen is not identified.

The sample was CD4+ or CD8+ T cells sorted from blood, taken in a trial of the OX40 agonist ivuxolimab. The source is an adult with an advanced solid tumor such as melanoma, head and neck, liver or kidney cancer. The J gene is TRBJ2-7, the V gene TRBV6-6; D perhaps matches TRBD1 (6 bases). For the CDR3, the DNA is TGTGCCAGCAGTCCAACGCCACAGGGCTCCTACGAGCAGTACTTC. Protein: CASSPTPQGSYEQYF.